This T cell receptor (beta chain) was recovered during a study of T cells in Graves' hyperthyroidism and ophthalmopathy. General study points: Most clonotypes that expanded in the thyroid above 0.001 also showed up in blood. Onset of ophthalmopathy came a median roughly 6 months after the model predicted it.

There are many counts of this clonotype. Its target is not known. The CDR3 has 15 amino acids. Germline V gives CDR1 LGHDT, CDR2 YNNKEL (reference sequence). V lost 4 bases, J lost 3 bases, and 16 bases lay in between. RNA transcripts provided the source from which TCR beta CDR3 regions were amplified. An initial round of RT-PCR targeting the TCR CDR3 relied on the HTBI primer set. TCRdb reprocessed the multiplex PCR reads via MiXCR and lists one record per CDR3 protein. The sample records roughly 300,000 distinct CDR3 sequences, 21% being singletons. Those patients with uncontrolled infection, other autoimmune disease, pregnancy or lactation were excluded. 10 ml of fresh peripheral blood supplied the PBMCs.

V gene TRBV3-1 combines with J gene TRBJ2-7; D may correspond to TRBD1 or TRBD2 (5 bases each). The TCR was taken from a woman aged 50 to 60 with Graves' hyperthyroidism. Specimen: blood. The CDR3 sequence is CASSPRTLQGYEQYF. The CDR3 DNA reads as TGTGCCAGCAGCCCAAGGACTCTTCAGGGCTACGAGCAGTACTTC.